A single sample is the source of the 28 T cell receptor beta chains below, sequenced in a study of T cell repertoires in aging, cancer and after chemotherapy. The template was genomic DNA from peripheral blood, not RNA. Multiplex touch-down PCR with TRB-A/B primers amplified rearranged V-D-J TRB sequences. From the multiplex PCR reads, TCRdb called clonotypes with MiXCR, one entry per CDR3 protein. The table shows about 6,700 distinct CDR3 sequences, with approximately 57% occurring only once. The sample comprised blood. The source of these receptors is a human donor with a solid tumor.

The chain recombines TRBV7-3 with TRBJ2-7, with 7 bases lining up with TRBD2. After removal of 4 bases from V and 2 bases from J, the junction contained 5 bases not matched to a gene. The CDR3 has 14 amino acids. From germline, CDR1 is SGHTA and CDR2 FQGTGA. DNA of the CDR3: TGTGCCAGCAGCTCAGGACTAGTGCCCTACGAGCAGTACTTC. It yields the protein CASSSGLVPYEQYF.

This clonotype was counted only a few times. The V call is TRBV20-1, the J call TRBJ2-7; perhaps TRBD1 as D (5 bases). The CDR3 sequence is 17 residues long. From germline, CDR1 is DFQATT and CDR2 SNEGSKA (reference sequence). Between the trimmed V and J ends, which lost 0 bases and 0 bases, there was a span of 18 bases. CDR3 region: CSARDDPQGRLSYEQYF. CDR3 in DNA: TGCAGTGCTAGAGATGATCCCCAGGGCAGACTCTCCTACGAGCAGTACTTC.

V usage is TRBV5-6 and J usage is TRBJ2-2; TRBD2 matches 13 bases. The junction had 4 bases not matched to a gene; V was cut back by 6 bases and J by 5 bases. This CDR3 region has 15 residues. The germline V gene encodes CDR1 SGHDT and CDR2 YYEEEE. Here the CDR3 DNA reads TGTGCCAGCATACTAGCGGGAGGGCCTACCGGGGAGCTGTTTTTT. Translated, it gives CASILAGGPTGELFF.

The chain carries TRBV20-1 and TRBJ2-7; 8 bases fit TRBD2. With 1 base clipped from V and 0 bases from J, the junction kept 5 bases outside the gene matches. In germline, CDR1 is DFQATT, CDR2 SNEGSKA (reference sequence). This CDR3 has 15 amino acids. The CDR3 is CSARGLREASYEQYF. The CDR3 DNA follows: TGCAGTGCTAGAGGATTGCGGGAGGCCTCCTACGAGCAGTACTTC.

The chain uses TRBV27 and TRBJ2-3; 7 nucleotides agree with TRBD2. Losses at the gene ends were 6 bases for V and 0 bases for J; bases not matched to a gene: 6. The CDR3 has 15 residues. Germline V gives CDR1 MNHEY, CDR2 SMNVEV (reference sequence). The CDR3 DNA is TGTGCCAGCAGCCCGGGACTATCAAGCACAGATACGCAGTATTTT. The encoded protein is CASSPGLSSTDTQYF.

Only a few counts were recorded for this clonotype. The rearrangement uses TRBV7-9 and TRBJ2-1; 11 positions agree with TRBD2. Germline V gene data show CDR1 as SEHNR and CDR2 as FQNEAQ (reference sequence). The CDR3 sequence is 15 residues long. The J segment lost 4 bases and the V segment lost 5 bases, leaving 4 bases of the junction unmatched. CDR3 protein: CASSLGTSGYNEQFF. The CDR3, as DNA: TGTGCCAGCAGCCTAGGGACTAGCGGTTACAATGAGCAGTTCTTC. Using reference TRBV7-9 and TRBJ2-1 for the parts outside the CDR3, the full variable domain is DTGVSQNPRHKITKRGQNVTFRCDPISEHNRLYWYRQTLGQGPEFLTYFQNEAQLEKSRLLSDRFSAERPKGSFSTLEIQRTEQGDSAMYLCASSLGTSGYNEQFFGPGTRLTVL.

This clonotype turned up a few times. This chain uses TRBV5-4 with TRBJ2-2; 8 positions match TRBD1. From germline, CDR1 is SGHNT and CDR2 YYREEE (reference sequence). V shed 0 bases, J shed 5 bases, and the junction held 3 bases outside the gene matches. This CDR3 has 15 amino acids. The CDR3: CASSLAGGETGELFF. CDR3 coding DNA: TGTGCCAGCAGCTTGGCAGGGGGCGAGACCGGGGAGCTGTTTTTT.

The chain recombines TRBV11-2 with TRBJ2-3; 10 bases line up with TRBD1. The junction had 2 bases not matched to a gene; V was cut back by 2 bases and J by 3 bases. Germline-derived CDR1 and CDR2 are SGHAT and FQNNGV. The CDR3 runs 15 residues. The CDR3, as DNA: TGTGCCAGCAGCTTATGGACAGGGGGTACAGATACGCAGTATTTT. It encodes CASSLWTGGTDTQYF.

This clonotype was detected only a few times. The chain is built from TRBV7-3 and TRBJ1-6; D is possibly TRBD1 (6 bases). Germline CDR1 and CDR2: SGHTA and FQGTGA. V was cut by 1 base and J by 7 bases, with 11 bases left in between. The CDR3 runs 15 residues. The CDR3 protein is CASSLNGQPNSPLHF. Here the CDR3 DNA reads TGTGCCAGCAGCTTAAACGGACAGCCCAATTCACCCCTCCACTTT.

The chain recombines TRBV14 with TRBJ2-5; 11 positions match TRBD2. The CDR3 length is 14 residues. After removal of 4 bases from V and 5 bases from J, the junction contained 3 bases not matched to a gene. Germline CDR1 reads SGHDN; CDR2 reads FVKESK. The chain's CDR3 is CASSRLAGRETQYF. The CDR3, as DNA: TGTGCCAGCAGCCGACTAGCGGGAAGGGAGACCCAGTACTTC.

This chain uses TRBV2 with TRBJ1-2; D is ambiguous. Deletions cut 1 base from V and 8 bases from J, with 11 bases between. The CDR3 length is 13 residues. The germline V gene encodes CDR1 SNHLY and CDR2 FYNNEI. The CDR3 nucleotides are TGTGCCAGCAGTGAAGTCAGCCCGACAGGCTACACCTTC. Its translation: CASSEVSPTGYTF.

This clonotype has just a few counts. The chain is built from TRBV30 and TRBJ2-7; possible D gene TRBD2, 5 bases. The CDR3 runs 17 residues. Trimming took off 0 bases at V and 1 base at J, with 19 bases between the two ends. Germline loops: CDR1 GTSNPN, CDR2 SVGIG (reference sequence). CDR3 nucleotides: TGTGCCTGGAGTGTATCTCAGGTGACGGGGTTTTCCTACGAGCAGTACTTC. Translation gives CAWSVSQVTGFSYEQYF.

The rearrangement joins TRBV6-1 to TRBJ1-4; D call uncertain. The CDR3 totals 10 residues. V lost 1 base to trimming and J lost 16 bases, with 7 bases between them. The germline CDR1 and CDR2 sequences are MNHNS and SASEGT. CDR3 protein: CASSEGIPFF. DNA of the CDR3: TGTGCCAGCAGTGAAGGGATTCCGTTTTTT.

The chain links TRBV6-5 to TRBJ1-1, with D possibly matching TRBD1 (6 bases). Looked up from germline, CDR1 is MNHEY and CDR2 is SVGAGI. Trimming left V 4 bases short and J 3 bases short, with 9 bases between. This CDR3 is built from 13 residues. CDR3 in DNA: TGTGCCAGCAGTTCCTACAGGGACACTGAAGCTTTCTTT. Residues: CASSSYRDTEAFF.

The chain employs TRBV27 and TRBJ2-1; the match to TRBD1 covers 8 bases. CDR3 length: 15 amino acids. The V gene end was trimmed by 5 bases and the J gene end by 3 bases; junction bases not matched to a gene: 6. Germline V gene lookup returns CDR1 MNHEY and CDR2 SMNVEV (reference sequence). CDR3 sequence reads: CASSQTGQVYNEQFF. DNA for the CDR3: TGTGCCAGCAGTCAAACGGGACAGGTCTACAATGAGCAGTTCTTC.

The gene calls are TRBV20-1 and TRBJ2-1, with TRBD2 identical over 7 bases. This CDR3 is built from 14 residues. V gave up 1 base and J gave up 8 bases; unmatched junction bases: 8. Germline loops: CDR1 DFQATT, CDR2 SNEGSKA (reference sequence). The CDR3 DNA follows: TGCAGTGCTAGAGTGAGGGAGGGCCTGCATGAGCAGTTCTTC. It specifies CSARVREGLHEQFF.

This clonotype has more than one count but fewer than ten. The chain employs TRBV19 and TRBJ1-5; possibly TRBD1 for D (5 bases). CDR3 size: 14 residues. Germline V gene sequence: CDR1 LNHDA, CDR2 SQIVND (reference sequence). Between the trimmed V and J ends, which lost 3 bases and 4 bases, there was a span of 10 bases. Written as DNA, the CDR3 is TGTGCCAGTAGTATTAGGTCAGGGAATCAGCCCCAGCATTTT. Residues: CASSIRSGNQPQHF.

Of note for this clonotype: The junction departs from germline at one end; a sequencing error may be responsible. CDR3 in amino acids: CASSLRTDTQYF. The CDR3, as DNA: TGTGCCAGCAGCTTAAGAACAGATACGCAGTATTTT. This sequence joins TRBV5-1 and TRBJ2-3; D call uncertain. Germline lookup yields CDR1 SGHRS and CDR2 YFSETQ. This CDR3 region has 12 residues.

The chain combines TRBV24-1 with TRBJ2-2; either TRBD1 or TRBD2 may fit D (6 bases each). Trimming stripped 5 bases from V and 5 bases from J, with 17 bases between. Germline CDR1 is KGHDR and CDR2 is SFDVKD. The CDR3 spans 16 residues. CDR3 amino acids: CATSARPGGGTGELFF. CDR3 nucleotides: TGTGCCACCAGTGCTCGTCCCGGGGGCGGGACCGGGGAGCTGTTTTTT.

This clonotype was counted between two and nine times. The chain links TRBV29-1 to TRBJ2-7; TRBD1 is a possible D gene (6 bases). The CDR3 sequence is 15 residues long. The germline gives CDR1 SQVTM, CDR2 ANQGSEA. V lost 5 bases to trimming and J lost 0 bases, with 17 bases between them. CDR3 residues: CSVLWQGSASYEQYF. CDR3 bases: TGCAGCGTTCTTTGGCAGGGGTCCGCCTCCTACGAGCAGTACTTC.

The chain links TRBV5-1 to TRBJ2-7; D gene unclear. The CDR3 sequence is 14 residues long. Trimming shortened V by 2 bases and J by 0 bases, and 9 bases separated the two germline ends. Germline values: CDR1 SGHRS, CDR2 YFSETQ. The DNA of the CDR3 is TGCGCCAGCAGCTTTAGGGTCAACTCCTACGAGCAGTACTTC. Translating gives CASSFRVNSYEQYF.

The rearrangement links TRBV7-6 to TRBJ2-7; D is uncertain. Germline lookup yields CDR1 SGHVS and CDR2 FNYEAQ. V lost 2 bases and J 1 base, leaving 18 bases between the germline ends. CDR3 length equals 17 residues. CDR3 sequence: CASSLLSPETLSYEQYF. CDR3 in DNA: TGTGCCAGCAGCTTACTCTCCCCCGAGACACTATCCTACGAGCAGTACTTC.

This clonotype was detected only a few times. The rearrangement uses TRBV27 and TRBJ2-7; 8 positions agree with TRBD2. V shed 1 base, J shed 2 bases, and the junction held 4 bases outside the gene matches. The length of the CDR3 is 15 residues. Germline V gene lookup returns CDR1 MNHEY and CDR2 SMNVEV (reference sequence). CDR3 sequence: CASSLFSGTPYEQYF. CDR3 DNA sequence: TGTGCCAGCAGTTTATTTAGCGGGACTCCCTACGAGCAGTACTTC.

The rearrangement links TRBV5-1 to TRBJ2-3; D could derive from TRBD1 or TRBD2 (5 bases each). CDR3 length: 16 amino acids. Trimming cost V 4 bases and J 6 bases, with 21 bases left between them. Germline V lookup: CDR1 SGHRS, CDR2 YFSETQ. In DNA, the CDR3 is TGCGCCAGCAGCCACCTTTTGGGGGATCACGGGGATACGCAGTATTTT. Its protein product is CASSHLLGDHGDTQYF.

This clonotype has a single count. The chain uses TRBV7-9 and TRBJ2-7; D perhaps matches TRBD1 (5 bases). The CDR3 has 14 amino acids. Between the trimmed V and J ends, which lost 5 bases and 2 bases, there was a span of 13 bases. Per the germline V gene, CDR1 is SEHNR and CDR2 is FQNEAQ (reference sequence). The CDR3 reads CASSPQGSAYEQYF. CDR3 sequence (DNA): TGTGCCAGCAGCCCCCAGGGTTCCGCCTACGAGCAGTACTTC.

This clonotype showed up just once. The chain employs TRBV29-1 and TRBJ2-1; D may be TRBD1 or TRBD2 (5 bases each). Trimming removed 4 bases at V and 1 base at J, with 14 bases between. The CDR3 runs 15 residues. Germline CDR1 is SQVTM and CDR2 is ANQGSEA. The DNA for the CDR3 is TGCAGCGTTGCGGGGCGGGTTGCGTCCTACAATGAGCAGTTCTTC. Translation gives CSVAGRVASYNEQFF.

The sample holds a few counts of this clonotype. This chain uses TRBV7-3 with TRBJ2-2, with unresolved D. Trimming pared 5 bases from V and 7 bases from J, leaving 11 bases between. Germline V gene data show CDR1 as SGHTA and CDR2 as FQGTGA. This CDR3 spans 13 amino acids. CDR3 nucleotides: TGTGCCAGCAGCGAACAGTTTGGCGGGGAGCTGTTTTTT. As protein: CASSEQFGGELFF.

The CDR3 loop reads CATSRGRGAANEKLFF. CDR3 DNA sequence: TGTGCCACCAGCAGAGGAAGGGGCGCAGCTAATGAAAAACTGTTTTTT. The rearrangement links TRBV15 to TRBJ1-4, with D possibly TRBD1 on 5 matching bases. V was pared by 1 base and J by 3 bases, with 12 bases between. Germline CDR1 is LNHNV and CDR2 is YYDKDF (reference sequence). The CDR3 loop spans 16 amino acids.